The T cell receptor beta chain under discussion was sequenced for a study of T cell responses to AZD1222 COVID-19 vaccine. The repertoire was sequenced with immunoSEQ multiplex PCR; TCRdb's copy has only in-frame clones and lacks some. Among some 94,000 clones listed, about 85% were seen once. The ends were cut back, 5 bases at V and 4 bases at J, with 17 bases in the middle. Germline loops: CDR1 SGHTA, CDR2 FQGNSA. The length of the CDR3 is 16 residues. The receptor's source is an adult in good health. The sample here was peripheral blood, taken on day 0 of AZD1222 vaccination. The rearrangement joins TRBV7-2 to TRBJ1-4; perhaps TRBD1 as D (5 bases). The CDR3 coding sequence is TGTGCCAGCAGCACCCCCCCGACAGCTAGTAATGAAAAACTGTTTTTT. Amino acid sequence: CASSTPPTASNEKLFF.